A single sample gave rise to the 17 T cell receptor beta chains below, sequenced in a study of T-cell reconstitution after alpha-beta-depleted transplantation in children. The TCRbeta library was prepared with unique molecular identifiers. One entry per CDR3 protein, called by TCRdb with MiXCR from the PCR reads. The sample has around 450,000 distinct CDR3 sequences, roughly a tenth seen once; the top ten hold around 2%. This specimen was PBMCs, taken before TCRalphabeta/CD19-depleted stem cell transplant. Every receptor here comes from a child aged 2-9 years with inherited bone marrow failure, due to receive a stem cell transplant.

This rearrangement joins TRBV7-2 to TRBJ2-1; 7 bases line up with TRBD2. The CDR3 sequence is 16 residues long. Germline values: CDR1 SGHTA, CDR2 FQGNSA. V dropped 1 base and J dropped 2; count of bases not matched to a gene: 5. Here the CDR3 reads CASSLVAGPAYNEQFF. The CDR3 coding sequence is TGTGCCAGCAGCTTAGTAGCGGGTCCAGCCTACAATGAGCAGTTCTTC.

This clonotype was detected a few times. V gene TRBV27 combines with J gene TRBJ2-3; 7 nucleotides agree with TRBD2. Germline loops: CDR1 MNHEY, CDR2 SMNVEV (reference sequence). The length of the CDR3 is 14 residues. Unmatched junction bases numbered 5, after V lost 6 bases and J lost 2 bases. CDR3 DNA: TGTGCCAGCAGCCCTAGCGGACCCACAGATACGCAGTATTTT. Its translation is CASSPSGPTDTQYF.

This clonotype was found many times. The chain has TRBV5-1 and TRBJ2-6; D might be TRBD1 (6 bases). The V gene's germline CDR1 is SGHRS and CDR2 YFSETQ. V lost 4 bases to trimming and J lost 2 bases, with 13 bases between them. The CDR3 is made up of 16 amino acids. This chain's CDR3 is CASSKNRVAGANVLTF. As DNA, the CDR3 is TGCGCCAGCAGCAAGAACAGGGTTGCTGGGGCCAACGTCCTGACTTTC.

This clonotype was observed at least ten times. V gene TRBV29-1 combines with J gene TRBJ2-7; possible D gene TRBD1, 6 bases. Germline lookup yields CDR1 SQVTM and CDR2 ANQGSEA. CDR3 length: 11 amino acids. Trimming shortened V by 6 bases and J by 6 bases, and 12 bases separated the two germline ends. Here the CDR3 DNA reads TGCAGCGTGCCACAGGGCTCCGAGCAGTACTTC. It translates to CSVPQGSEQYF.

The CDR3 spells CASSYPGQGDLTEAFF. CDR3 nucleotides: TGTGCCAGCAGCTATCCGGGACAGGGGGATTTGACTGAAGCTTTCTTT. The rearrangement joins TRBV7-9 to TRBJ1-1; 11 bases are shared with TRBD1. The trim removed 4 bases at V and 5 bases at J, leaving 9 bases unmatched. The CDR3 runs 16 residues. Germline CDR1 and CDR2: SEHNR and FQNEAQ (reference sequence).

This clonotype was found a few times. This chain joins TRBV4-3 and TRBJ2-7; 13 nucleotides align to TRBD2. Germline V lookup: CDR1 LGHNA, CDR2 YSLEER. There are 16 residues in the CDR3. V was pared by 4 bases and J by 2 bases, with 5 bases of the junction left unmatched. CDR3 sequence: CASSRLLAGGAYEQYF. Written as DNA, the CDR3 is TGCGCCAGCAGCCGGTTACTAGCGGGAGGGGCCTACGAGCAGTACTTC.

This clonotype has a count of ten or more. V is TRBV5-1 and J is TRBJ2-2; D uncertain. V gave up 4 bases and J gave up 2 bases, with 6 bases separating them. Germline lookup yields CDR1 SGHRS and CDR2 YFSETQ. The CDR3 loop spans 13 amino acids. CDR3: CASSRDNTGELFF. As DNA, the CDR3 is TGCGCCAGCAGCAGGGATAACACCGGGGAGCTGTTTTTT.

This clonotype was recorded at least ten times. The chain links TRBV7-9 to TRBJ2-4; 8 nucleotides match TRBD1. Germline CDR1 SEHNR, CDR2 FQNEAQ (reference sequence). The CDR3 has 14 amino acids. With 5 bases clipped from V and 4 bases from J, the junction kept 4 bases outside the gene matches. CDR3 sequence reads: CASSPRDRKNIQYF. Here the CDR3 DNA reads TGTGCCAGCAGCCCACGGGACAGGAAAAACATTCAGTACTTC.

This clonotype was counted only a few times. The V call is TRBV5-1, the J call TRBJ2-6, with D possibly being TRBD1 (6 bases). V lost 0 bases, J lost 3 bases, and 7 bases lay in between. CDR1 is SGHRS, CDR2 YFSETQ, per germline. The CDR3 length is 15 residues. For the CDR3, the DNA is TGCGCCAGCAGCTTGGCGACAGGTGGGGCCAACGTCCTGACTTTC. The encoded protein is CASSLATGGANVLTF. The whole variable domain, remainder taken from reference TRBV5-1 and TRBJ2-6, is KAGVTQTPRYLIKTRGQQVTLSCSPISGHRSVSWYQQTPGQGLQFLFEYFSETQRNKGNFPGRFSGRQFSNSRSEMNVSTLELGDSALYLCASSLATGGANVLTFGAGSRLTVL.

This clonotype was detected many times. The V call is TRBV12-3 or TRBV12-4, the J call TRBJ2-1; D not certain. CDR3 length: 11 residues. Trimming cost V 5 bases and J 12 bases, with 11 bases left between them. CDR3 residues: CASSPAWRQFF. The CDR3 DNA reads TGTGCCAGCAGTCCCGCATGGAGGCAGTTCTTC.

This clonotype has a handful of counts. This chain links TRBV6-1 with TRBJ2-5; 11 bases match TRBD2. The germline V gene encodes CDR1 MNHNS and CDR2 SASEGT. Trimming at V came to 4 bases and at J to 4 bases, leaving 11 bases not matched to a gene. The CDR3 contains 17 residues. CDR3 residues: CASSGMVAGGPGETQYF. The CDR3 DNA reads as TGTGCCAGCAGTGGGATGGTAGCGGGAGGGCCGGGAGAGACCCAGTACTTC.

This clonotype has more than one count but fewer than ten. V is TRBV6-2 or TRBV6-3 and J is TRBJ1-2; 8 bases are shared with TRBD1. This CDR3 is 13 amino acids long. Trimming at V came to 5 bases and at J to 7 bases, leaving 6 bases not matched to a gene. Germline CDR1 and CDR2: MNHEY and SVGEGT. The CDR3 DNA is TGTGCCAGCAGTGCCTCAGGGGGCAGTGGCTACACCTTC. Translated, it gives CASSASGGSGYTF.

Many counts were recorded for this clonotype. V gene TRBV15 combines with J gene TRBJ1-2; D ambiguous. This CDR3 has 14 amino acids. CDR1 and CDR2 from the germline V gene are LNHNV and YYDKDF (reference sequence). The ends were cut back, 0 bases at V and 3 bases at J, with 8 bases in the middle. The DNA of the CDR3 is TGTGCCACCAGCAGAGATCACGGGGACTATGGCTACACCTTC. Protein: CATSRDHGDYGYTF.

The sample holds many counts of this clonotype. The chain has TRBV30 and TRBJ2-1; D may be TRBD1 or TRBD2 (6 bases each). CDR3 length: 13 amino acids. Per germline, CDR1 GTSNPN and CDR2 SVGIG (reference sequence). CDR3 in DNA: TGTGGGGGGCTAGCGCTCTCCTACAATGAGCAGTTCTTC. Its translation: CGGLALSYNEQFF.

This clonotype was counted between two and nine times. The V call is TRBV12-3 or TRBV12-4, the J call TRBJ1-1; unclear D gene. This CDR3 is built from 12 residues. The V end was cut by 7 bases, the J end by 12 bases, with 18 bases between. CDR3 bases: TGTGCCAGCACCCCCGGCGAGGGTGGGCCTTTCTTT. Translation gives CASTPGEGGPFF.

This clonotype was detected many times. The chain has TRBV12-3 or TRBV12-4 and TRBJ2-7; D not certain. The CDR3 runs to 14 residues. Deletions cut 1 base from V and 4 bases from J, with 11 bases between. CDR3: CASSLGSFRYEQYF. The DNA for the CDR3 is TGTGCCAGCAGTTTAGGGAGTTTCAGGTACGAGCAGTACTTC.

The table lists this clonotype with many counts. The chain combines TRBV6-5 with TRBJ2-3; perhaps TRBD1 as D (5 bases). The CDR3 totals 13 residues. Deletions cut 6 bases from V and 1 base from J, with 8 bases between. Looked up from germline, CDR1 is MNHEY and CDR2 is SVGAGI. CDR3 protein: CASRSTGTDTQYF. The CDR3 coding sequence is TGTGCCAGCAGGTCGACAGGCACAGATACGCAGTATTTT.